What follows describes a single TCR beta chain. Its antigen target is currently unknown. No quality values exist for individual bases; no much larger clone is one base distant. The entry originates in a study of cytomegalovirus exposure and HLA in healthy donors (dated by TCRdb to about 2017). At the level of the whole study: An earlier analysis of under 600 of the donors reported more than 250 Gb of sequence data and 100 million to 130 million unique TCR beta sequences from around 200 million T cells. Five DR-DQ haplotypes were treated as single units for association and clustering because of strong linkage in the cohort. HLA typing covered class I and class II loci at four-digit resolution. The study aimed to test whether cataloging public T cell receptors could reveal signatures of past pathogen exposure. An early release covering about 600 HLA-typed donors comprised approximately 290 gigabases of sequencing data and 85 million to 100 million unique TCR sequences. The later analysis used no new phenotypic data to find candidate immune exposures, relying instead on TCR beta sequences and their occurrence across donors. Typing coverage varied by locus: roughly 620-630 donors for A, B, C, DRB1 and DQB1; approximately 500 for DQA1; about 600 for DPA1; roughly 450 for DPB1. On average, about 200,000 unique TCR beta nucleotide sequences were sequenced per donor among several hundred genotyped donors of the cohort, with roughly 20% of those sequences being non-productive. In a later analysis, previously published TCR beta repertoires from about 640 donors were re-analyzed and high-resolution HLA genotyping was added so that TCR occurrence patterns could be studied. In a later genetic analysis, genome-wide SNP genotypes for about three fifths of the roughly 670 donors were used, and that subset was treated as a discovery cohort. Donor age, sex, ethnicity and CMV serostatus were collected together with the repertoire data. To decide whether each TCR beta V gene segment behaved as functional or pseudogenic, an earlier analysis of approximately 600 of the donors relied on high-throughput TCR beta sequencing. The T cell repertoires of roughly 660 subjects were profiled by immunosequencing and related to cytomegalovirus serostatus. Besides the first cohort of around 670 subjects, a separate validation cohort made up of 120 different subjects was used. Among the 398 genotyped donors, approximately 77% belonged to the genetic ancestry cluster associated with self-reported Caucasian donors. High-throughput TCR immunosequencing, statistical association of individual TCRs with disease status, and machine learning were combined to predict cytomegalovirus infection status. All discovery cohort repertoires had been generated on a single sequencing platform.

The cohort was made up of 500 to 800 healthy bone marrow donors. Cohort members were all nominally healthy when sampled, although unrecorded immune exposures were likely present. The donor tested CMV seropositive and was one of the 289 seropositive cohort members. Every donor gave a peripheral blood sample, and the peripheral blood mononuclear cells from that sample were used for TCR beta sequencing. Genomic DNA extraction from the blood cell samples was performed with the Qiagen DNeasy Blood Extraction Kit. From cysteine to phenylalanine, the CDR3 is 14 amino acids long. Only the CDR3 DNA stays, 42 bases, in frame from base 1. Relative to germline, V is 6 bases shorter and J is 0 bases shorter, with 12 bases between their ends. In the germline V gene, CDR1 corresponds to MNHEY and CDR2 to SVGAGI. Receptor amplification or capture employed the immunoSEQ multiplex PCR assay. A mixture of 60 forward primers for TCR Vbeta segments and 13 reverse primers for TCR Jbeta segments was used in the multiplex PCR. The CDR3 region of rearranged TCR beta genes was amplified from genomic DNA with a multiplex PCR assay. The Illumina HiSeq System was used to sequence the amplified TCR beta libraries as 87-base-pair reads. Concerning the study's data processing: A later analysis tallied 80 million to 95 million unique TCR beta chains across the 650 to 750 repertoires, and roughly 11 million of those chains were shared by two or more donors. A nearest-neighbor algorithm error-corrected the raw reads and collapsed the reads into unique sequences, merging closely related sequences to remove PCR and sequencing errors. CDR3 sequences were aligned to IMGT reference sequences to assign V, D and J gene segments. For a sequence to be retained, a match of at least six nucleotides to both a V gene segment and a J gene segment was required. Rearrangements were called productive when the CDR3 lacked stop codons and stayed in frame with V and J; all others were non-productive. Following IMGT convention, CDR3 was defined as the stretch from the second conserved V-encoded cysteine up to the conserved J-encoded phenylalanine. In an earlier analysis of approximately 590 of the donors, sequences lacking an unambiguous match to a single V gene segment were excluded. In an earlier analysis of roughly 600 of the donors, a V segment was called functional when productive rearrangements were above 56.7%, and segregating when the standard deviation between donors exceeded 5%. A statistical classification framework was developed to diagnose cytomegalovirus status using the catalog of TCR beta chain sequences. A later analysis assigned V and J genes by comparing TCR nucleotide sequences with IMGT/GENE-DB human TR gene sequences. A later analysis assigned CDR3 sequences and most-parsimonious VDJ recombination scenarios with the TCRdist pipeline. In a later analysis, every TCR beta chain was defined by the combination of its CDR3 amino acid sequence and its V-gene family, and reads without a unique V-gene family were dropped. A later analysis removed nearly 600 highly shared, low-generation-probability nucleotide sequences to deal with suspected cross-contamination and a sequencing artifact. In a later analysis, a clonal expansion index was calculated for each public chain from normalized within-repertoire ranks of inferred template counts. Generation probabilities in a later analysis came from a VDJ recombination model fitted to out-of-frame rearrangements, and those results were checked against IGoR. Hypergeometric tests were used in a later analysis to score TCR-TCR, TCR-HLA and TCR-CMV co-occurrence, with a repertoire-size bias correction applied to the TCR pairs. False discovery rates were estimated in a later analysis by permuting HLA or CMV assignments 20 times. A later analysis grouped co-occurring TCRs with DBSCAN, adding TCRdist sequence similarity when clustering within HLA-allele-positive subsets. Repertoires with fewer than 30,000 or more than 120,000 public chains were left out of co-occurrence clustering, as were five repertoires with anomalous nucleotide sharing. What TCRdb holds here is the immuneACCESS table cut down to in-frame rearrangements. Part of the clones is not present; checked against another copy, under half of the missing clones reflect an unresolved V gene, and the others are unexplained. V and J calls and clone size follow that table, whereas D and trimming were derived from the DNA. The sample profile shows 85,000 to 100,000 clones; about nine tenths of them were found once. The ten largest clones add up to about 8.6% of the sample.

Summary of the overall study and its limitations: A cluster of highly shared sequence variants was judged likely to represent a technical artifact of the sequencing pipeline. A further reported finding was that TCR beta sequences accurately predicted the HLA-A and HLA-B alleles for most subjects in the first cohort. Most TCR sequences were seen in very few donors, while some public TCRs were found in many individuals. In an earlier analysis of around 500 of the donors, most TCR beta V segments appeared in productive rearrangements about 87% or about 30% of the time, broadly matching IMGT annotations. A later analysis found that most CMV-associated TCR beta chains appeared HLA-restricted, with HLA associations seemingly driven largely by CMV exposure. It was suggested by the authors that the approach could potentially be generalized to other disease states and immunological phenotypes. In a later analysis, the rate of TCR association differed among HLA loci, with DRB1 alleles having the most associated TCRs and HLA-C alleles having the fewest. This cohort had only TCR beta chains sequenced, and the lack of alpha or paired-chain data limited which features could be detected. Specific HLA alleles were associated with around 18,000 TCR beta sequences at a false discovery rate of 0.05 in a later analysis. For the cohort, immune exposure information was limited to CMV serostatus. A later genetic analysis associated a missense DCLRE1C variant with V-gene and J-gene trimming of TCR beta chains, and an independent cohort replicated the association. In the study, about 150 TCR beta chains were listed as associated with cytomegalovirus. A later analysis found that HLA-associated TCR beta chains were more clonally expanded and had lower generation probabilities than equally common non-associated chains. A few of the identified cytomegalovirus-associated TCR beta chains were confirmed in vitro to be specific for cytomegalovirus antigens. Correlated functional status among segregating V segments might reflect linkage disequilibrium, but an unknown experimental factor could not be ruled out. A later genetic analysis reported fewer N-insertions in productive TCRs among donors in an Asian-associated ancestry cluster than the roughly 700-donor mean. In both the original and validation cohorts, the classifier was reported to diagnose cytomegalovirus status with high specificity and sensitivity. Roughly uniform sequencing depth across donors was assumed in presence/absence analyses, although this assumption may not hold. Several of the top co-occurrence clusters appeared to be linked to parvovirus B19, influenza, CMV and Epstein-Barr virus, according to a later analysis. HLA typing was unavailable for some donors at each locus, so association tests used only the typed subset. Because counts were too low, fewer than 20 rarely observed V segments, including chromosome 9 orphons, were excluded from the earlier analysis of 500 to 700 of the donors. When HLA alleles, especially DR and DQ, strongly co-occurred, attributing TCR associations to individual alleles was difficult. Some IMGT-functional V segments, including TRBV6-2 and TRBV6-3, could not be told apart with the 87-base-pair reads, so those segments were excluded.

Sample: PBMCs. The TCR was taken from a man in his thirties or forties in good health and CMV-seropositive. This receptor chain uses TRBV6-5 and TRBJ2-7; a tentative D match to TRBD1 spans 6 bases. Read as DNA, the sequence is TGTGCCAGCAGCCGATTAGGGGGCTCCTACGAGCAGTACTTC. Its amino acids are CASSRLGGSYEQYF.